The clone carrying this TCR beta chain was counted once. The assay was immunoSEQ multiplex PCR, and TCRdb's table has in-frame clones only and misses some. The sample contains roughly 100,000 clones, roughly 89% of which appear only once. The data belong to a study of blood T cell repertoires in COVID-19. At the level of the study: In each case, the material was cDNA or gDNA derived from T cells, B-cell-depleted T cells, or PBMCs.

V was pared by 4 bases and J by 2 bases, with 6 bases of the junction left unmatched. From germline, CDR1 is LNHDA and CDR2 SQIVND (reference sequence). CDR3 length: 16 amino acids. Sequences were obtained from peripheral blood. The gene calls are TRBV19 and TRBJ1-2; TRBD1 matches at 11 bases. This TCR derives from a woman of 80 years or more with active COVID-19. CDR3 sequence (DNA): TGTGCCAGTAGTAAGCTGGACAGGGGGCCCAACTATGGCTACACCTTC. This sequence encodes CASSKLDRGPNYGYTF.